The clone carrying this T cell receptor beta chain turned up a few times. No antigen is known for it. This sample stems from a study of CD8 T cells in ankylosing spondylitis. TCR beta libraries were made by quantitative 5'-RACE with molecular barcodes. TCRdb recomputed calls from the 5' RACE reads with MiXCR, one row per CDR3 protein. The sample includes 300,000 to 400,000 distinct CDR3 sequences, roughly 14% of them seen just once. The CDR3 spans 15 residues. Germline CDR1 SGHRS, CDR2 YFSETQ. J was trimmed by 6 bases and V by 5 bases; bases with no gene match: 10. Study observations and caveats: Apparently characteristic of ankylosing spondylitis blood was a TCR beta motif (under ten highly homologous variants). Some motif variants were previously reported in reactive arthritis synovial fluid and blood. Reports say disease-linked clones showed up significantly more in matched ankylosing spondylitis synovial fluid.

Sequenced sample: blood, either unsorted or a sorted T cell fraction (not recorded which). This receptor was obtained from a male donor with ankylosing spondylitis or in good health (not recorded which). The rearrangement uses TRBV5-1 and TRBJ2-2, with 7 bases lining up with TRBD2. CDR3 DNA: TGCGCCAGCAGAGAAGATCTCAGCGGGGCCGGGGAGCTGTTTTTT. Its protein is CASREDLSGAGELFF.